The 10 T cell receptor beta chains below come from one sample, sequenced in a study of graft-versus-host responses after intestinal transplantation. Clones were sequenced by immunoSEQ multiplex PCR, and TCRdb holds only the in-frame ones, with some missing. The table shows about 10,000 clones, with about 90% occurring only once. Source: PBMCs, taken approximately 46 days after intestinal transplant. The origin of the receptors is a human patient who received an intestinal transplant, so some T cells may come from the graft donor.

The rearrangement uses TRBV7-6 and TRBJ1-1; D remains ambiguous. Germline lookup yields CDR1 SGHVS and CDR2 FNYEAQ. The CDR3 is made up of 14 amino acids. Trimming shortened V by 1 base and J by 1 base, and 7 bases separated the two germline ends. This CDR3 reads CASSLDSTNTEAFF. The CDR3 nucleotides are TGTGCCAGCAGCTTAGATAGCACGAACACTGAAGCTTTCTTT.

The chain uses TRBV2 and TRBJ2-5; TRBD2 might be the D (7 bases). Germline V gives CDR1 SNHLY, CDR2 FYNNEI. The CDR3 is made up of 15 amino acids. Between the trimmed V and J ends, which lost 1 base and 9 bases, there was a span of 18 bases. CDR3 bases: TGTGCCAGCAGTGAAGGCGGGGGCACCGGAGGGGCCCAGTACTTC. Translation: CASSEGGGTGGAQYF.

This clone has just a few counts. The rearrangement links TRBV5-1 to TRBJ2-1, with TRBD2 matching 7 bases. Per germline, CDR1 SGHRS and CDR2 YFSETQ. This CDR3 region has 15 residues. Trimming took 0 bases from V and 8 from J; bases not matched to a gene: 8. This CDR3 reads CASSLVRTSSDEQFF. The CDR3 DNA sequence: TGCGCCAGCAGCTTGGTAAGGACTAGTAGCGATGAGCAGTTCTTC.

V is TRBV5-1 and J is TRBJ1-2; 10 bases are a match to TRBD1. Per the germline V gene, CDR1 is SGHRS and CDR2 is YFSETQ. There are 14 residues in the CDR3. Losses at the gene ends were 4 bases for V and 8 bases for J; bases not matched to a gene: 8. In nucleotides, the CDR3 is TGCGCCAGCAGCGAGGGACAGGGGAGGGCAGGCTACACCTTC. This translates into CASSEGQGRAGYTF.

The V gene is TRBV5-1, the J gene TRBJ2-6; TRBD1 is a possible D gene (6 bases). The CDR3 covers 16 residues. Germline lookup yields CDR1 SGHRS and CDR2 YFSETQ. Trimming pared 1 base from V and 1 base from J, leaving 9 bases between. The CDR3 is CASSLSRGSGANVLTF. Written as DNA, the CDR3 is TGCGCCAGCAGCTTGTCCAGGGGATCTGGGGCCAACGTCCTGACTTTC.

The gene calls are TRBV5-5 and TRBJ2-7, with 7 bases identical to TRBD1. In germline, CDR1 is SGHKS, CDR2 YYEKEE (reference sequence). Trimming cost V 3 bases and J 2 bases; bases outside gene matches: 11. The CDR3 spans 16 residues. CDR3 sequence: CASSWAWAQGAYEQYF. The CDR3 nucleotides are TGTGCCAGCAGCTGGGCCTGGGCCCAGGGGGCCTACGAGCAGTACTTC. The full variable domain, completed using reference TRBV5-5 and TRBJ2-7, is DAGVTQSPTHLIKTRGQQVTLRCSPISGHKSVSWYQQVLGQGPQFIFQYYEKEERGRGNFPDRFSARQFPNYSSELNVNALLLGDSALYLCASSWAWAQGAYEQYFGPGTRLTVT.

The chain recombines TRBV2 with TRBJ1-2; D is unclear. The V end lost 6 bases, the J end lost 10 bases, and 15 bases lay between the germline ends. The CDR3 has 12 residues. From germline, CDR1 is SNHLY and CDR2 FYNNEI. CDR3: CASRAGITYYTF. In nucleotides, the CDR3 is TGTGCCAGCAGAGCCGGGATAACCTACTACACCTTC.

CDR3 region: CASSVSLFHEQFF. In DNA, the CDR3 is TGTGCCAGCAGCGTAAGTCTATTCCATGAGCAGTTCTTC. The genes are TRBV9 and TRBJ2-1, with D unclear. The germline V and J ends were trimmed by 1 base and 8 bases, with 10 bases remaining between them. The CDR3 has 13 amino acids. Per the germline V gene, CDR1 is SGDLS and CDR2 is YYNGEE. Together with reference TRBV9 and TRBJ2-1, the CDR3 gives the full variable domain: DSGVTQTPKHLITATGQRVTLRCSPRSGDLSVYWYQQSLDQGLQFLIQYYNGEERAKGNILERFSAQQFPDLHSELNLSSLELGDSALYFCASSVSLFHEQFFGPGTRLTVL.

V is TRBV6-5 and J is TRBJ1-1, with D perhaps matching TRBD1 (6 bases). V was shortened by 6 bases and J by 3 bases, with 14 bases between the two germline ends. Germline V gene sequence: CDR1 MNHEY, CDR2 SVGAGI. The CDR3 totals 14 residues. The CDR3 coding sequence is TGTGCCAGCAGCCACAGGGTGGTTCACACTGAAGCTTTCTTT. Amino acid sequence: CASSHRVVHTEAFF.

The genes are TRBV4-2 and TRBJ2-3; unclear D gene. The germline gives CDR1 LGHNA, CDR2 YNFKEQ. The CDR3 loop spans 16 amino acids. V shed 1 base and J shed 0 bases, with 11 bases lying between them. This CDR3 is CASSQAGAYSTDTQYF. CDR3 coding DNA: TGTGCCAGCAGCCAAGCCGGAGCGTATAGCACAGATACGCAGTATTTT.